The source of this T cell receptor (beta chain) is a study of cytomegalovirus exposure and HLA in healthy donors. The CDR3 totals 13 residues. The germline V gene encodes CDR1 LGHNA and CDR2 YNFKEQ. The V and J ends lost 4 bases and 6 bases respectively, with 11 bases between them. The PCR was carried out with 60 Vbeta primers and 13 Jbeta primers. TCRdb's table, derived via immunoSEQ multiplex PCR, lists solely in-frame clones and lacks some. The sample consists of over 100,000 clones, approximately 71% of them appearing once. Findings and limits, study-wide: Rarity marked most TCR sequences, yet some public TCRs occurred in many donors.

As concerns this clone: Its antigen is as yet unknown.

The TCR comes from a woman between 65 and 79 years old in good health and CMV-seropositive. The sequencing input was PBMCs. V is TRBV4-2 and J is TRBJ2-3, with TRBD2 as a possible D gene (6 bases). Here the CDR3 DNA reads TGTGCCAGCAGCCCTCTCCTAGCGGATACGCAGTATTTT. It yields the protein CASSPLLADTQYF.